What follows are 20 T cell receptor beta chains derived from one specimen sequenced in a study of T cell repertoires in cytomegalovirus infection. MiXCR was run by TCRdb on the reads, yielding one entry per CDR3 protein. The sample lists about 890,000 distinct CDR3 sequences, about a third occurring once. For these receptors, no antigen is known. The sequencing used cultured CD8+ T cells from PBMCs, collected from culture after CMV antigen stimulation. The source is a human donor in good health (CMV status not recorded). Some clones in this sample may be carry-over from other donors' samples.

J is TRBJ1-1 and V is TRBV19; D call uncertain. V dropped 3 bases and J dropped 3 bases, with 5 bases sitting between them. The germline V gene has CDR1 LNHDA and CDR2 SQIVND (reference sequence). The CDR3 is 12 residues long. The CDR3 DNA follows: TGTGCCAGTAGTATCTTTGACACTGAAGCTTTCTTT. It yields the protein CASSIFDTEAFF.

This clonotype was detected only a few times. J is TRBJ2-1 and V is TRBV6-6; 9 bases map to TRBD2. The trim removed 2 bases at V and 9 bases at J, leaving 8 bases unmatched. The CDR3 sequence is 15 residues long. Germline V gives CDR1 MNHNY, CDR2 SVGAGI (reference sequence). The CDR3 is CASSYAPGLAAEQFF. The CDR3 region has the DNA TGTGCCAGCAGTTACGCCCCGGGACTAGCAGCTGAGCAGTTCTTC.

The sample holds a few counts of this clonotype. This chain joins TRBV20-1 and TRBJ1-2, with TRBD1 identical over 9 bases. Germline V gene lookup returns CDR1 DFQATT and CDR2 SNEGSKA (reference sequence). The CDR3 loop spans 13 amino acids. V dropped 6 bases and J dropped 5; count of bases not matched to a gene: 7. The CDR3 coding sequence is TGCAGTGCCGAAGCCGGGACAGGGTATGGCTACACCTTC. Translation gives CSAEAGTGYGYTF.

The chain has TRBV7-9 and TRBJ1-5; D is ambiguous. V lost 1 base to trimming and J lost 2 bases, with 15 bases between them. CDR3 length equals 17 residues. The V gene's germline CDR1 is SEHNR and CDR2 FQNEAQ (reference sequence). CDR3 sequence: CASSLGGPSHGNQPQHF. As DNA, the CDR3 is TGTGCCAGCAGCTTAGGCGGGCCGAGTCATGGCAATCAGCCCCAGCATTTT.

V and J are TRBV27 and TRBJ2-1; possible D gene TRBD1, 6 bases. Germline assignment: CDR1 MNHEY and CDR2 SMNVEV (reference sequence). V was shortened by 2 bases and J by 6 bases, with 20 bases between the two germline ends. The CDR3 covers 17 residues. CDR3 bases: TGTGCCAGCAGTTTAACCAGGGGCAGGTTACTACGCAATGAGCAGTTCTTC. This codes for CASSLTRGRLLRNEQFF.

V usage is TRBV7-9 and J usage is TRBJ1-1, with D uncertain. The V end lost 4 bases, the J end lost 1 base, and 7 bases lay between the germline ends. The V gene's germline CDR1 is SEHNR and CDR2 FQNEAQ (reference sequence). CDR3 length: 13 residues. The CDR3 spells CASSSMRNTEAFF. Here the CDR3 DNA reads TGTGCCAGCAGCTCAATGCGGAACACTGAAGCTTTCTTT.

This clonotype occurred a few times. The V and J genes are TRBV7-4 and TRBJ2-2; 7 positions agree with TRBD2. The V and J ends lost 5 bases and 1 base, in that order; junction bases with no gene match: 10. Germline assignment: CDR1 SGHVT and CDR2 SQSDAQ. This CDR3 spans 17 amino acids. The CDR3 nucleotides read TGTGCCAGCAGCGGTCGGTCGGGACTACTGAACACCGGGGAGCTGTTTTTT. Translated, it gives CASSGRSGLLNTGELFF.

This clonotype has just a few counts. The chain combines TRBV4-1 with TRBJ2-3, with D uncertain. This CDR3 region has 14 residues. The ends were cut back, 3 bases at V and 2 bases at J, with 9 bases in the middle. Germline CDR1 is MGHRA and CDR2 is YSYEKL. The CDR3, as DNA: TGCGCCAGCAGCCACTTGGGGTCCACAGATACGCAGTATTTT. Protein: CASSHLGSTDTQYF.

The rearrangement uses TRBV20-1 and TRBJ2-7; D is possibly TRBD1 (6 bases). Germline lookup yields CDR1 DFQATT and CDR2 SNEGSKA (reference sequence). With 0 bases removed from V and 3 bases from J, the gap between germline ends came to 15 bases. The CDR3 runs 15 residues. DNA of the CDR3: TGCAGTGCTAGAGATAGGCCAGGGGCCAACTACGAGCAGTACTTC. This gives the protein CSARDRPGANYEQYF.

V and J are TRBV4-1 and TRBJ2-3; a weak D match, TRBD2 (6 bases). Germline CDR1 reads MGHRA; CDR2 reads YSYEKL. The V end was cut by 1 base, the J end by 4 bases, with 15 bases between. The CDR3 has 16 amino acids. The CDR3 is CASSQGGGVLADTQYF. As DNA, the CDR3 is TGCGCCAGCAGCCAAGGGGGCGGGGTCCTGGCAGATACGCAGTATTTT.

The CDR3 DNA reads as TGTGCCAGCAGTTGGCAGGTTTTGAACACTGAAGCTTTCTTT. Translated, it gives CASSWQVLNTEAFF. The V gene is TRBV12-3 or TRBV12-4, the J gene TRBJ1-1, with unresolved D. The CDR3 runs to 14 residues. The V end lost 4 bases, the J end lost 0 bases, and 9 bases lay between the germline ends.

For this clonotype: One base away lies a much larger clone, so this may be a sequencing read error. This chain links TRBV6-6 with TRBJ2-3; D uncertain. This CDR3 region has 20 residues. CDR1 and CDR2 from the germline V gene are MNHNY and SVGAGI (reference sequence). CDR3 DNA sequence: TGTGTCAGCAGTAAACCCGCAGGAACTCGAATTCGATCTAGCACAGATACGCAGTATTTT. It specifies CVSSKPAGTRIRSSTDTQYF.

CDR3 sequence: CASSPIPGQSYYGYTF. The CDR3 nucleotides read TGTGCCAGCAGTCCCATACCCGGACAGTCCTACTATGGCTACACCTTC. J is TRBJ1-2 and V is TRBV6-6, with a weak D call TRBD1 (6 bases). CDR1 and CDR2 from the germline V gene are MNHNY and SVGAGI (reference sequence). The CDR3 has 16 amino acids. With 5 bases removed from V and 3 bases from J, the gap between germline ends came to 19 bases.

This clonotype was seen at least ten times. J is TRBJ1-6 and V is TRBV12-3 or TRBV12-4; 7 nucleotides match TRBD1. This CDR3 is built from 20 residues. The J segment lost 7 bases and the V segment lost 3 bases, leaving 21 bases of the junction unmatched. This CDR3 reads CASSFYAPKLDRLSNSPLHF. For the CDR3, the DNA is TGTGCCAGCAGTTTCTATGCCCCCAAACTGGACAGGCTGTCGAATTCACCCCTCCACTTT.

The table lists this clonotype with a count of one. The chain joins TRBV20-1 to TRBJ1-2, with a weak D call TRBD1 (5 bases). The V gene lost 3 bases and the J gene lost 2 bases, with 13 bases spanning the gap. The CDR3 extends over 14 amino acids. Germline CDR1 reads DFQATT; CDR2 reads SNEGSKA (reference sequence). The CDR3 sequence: CSARMRGTNYGYTF. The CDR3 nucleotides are TGCAGTGCTAGGATGAGGGGAACAAACTATGGCTACACCTTC.

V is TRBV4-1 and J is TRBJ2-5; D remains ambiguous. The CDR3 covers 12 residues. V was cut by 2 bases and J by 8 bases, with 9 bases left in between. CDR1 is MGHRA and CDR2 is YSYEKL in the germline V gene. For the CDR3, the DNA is TGCGCCAGCAGCCAACCCCTTGAAACCCAGTACTTC. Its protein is CASSQPLETQYF.

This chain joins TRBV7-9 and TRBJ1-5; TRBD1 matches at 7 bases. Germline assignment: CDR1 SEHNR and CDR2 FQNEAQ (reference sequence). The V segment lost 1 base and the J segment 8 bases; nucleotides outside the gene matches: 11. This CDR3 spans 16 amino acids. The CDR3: CASSLGQTGVREPQHF. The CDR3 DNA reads TGTGCCAGCAGCTTAGGGCAAACAGGGGTTAGGGAGCCCCAGCATTTT.

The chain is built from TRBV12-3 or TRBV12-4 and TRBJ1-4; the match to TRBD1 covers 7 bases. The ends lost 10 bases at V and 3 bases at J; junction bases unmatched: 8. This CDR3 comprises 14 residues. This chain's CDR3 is CATYRGRPNEKLFF. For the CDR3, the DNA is TGTGCCACTTACAGGGGTAGACCTAATGAAAAACTGTTTTTT.

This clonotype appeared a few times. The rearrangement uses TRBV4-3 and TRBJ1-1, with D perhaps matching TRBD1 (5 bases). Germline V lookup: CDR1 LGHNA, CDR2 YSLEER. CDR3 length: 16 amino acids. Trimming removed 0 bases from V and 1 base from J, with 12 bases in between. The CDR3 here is CASSQDLAGTNTEAFF. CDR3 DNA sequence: TGCGCCAGCAGCCAAGATCTAGCAGGGACGAACACTGAAGCTTTCTTT.

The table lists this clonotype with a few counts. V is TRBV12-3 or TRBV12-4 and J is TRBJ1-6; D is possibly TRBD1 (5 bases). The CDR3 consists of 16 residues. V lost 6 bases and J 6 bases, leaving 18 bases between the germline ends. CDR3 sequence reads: CASRHRGAPLNSPLHF. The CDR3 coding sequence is TGTGCCAGCAGGCACCGTGGGGCGCCTCTTAATTCACCCCTCCACTTT.